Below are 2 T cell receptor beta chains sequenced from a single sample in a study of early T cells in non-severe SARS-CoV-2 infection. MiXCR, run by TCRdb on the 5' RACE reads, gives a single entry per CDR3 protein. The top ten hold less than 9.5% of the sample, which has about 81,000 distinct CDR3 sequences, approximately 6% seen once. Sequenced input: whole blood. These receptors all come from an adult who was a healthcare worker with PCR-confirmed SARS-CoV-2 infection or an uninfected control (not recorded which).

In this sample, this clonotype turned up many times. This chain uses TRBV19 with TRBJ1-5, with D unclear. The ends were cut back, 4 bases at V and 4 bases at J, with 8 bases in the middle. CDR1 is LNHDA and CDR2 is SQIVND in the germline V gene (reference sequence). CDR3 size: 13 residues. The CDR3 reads CASSTYQNQPQHF. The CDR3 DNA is TGTGCCAGTAGTACCTATCAAAATCAGCCCCAGCATTTT.

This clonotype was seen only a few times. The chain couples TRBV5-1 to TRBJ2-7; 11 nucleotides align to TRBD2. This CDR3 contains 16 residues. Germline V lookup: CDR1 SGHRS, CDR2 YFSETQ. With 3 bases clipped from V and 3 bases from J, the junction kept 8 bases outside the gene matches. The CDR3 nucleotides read TGCGCCAGCAGCTCCCGGACTAGCGGGCTAGACTACGAGCAGTACTTC. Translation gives CASSSRTSGLDYEQYF.